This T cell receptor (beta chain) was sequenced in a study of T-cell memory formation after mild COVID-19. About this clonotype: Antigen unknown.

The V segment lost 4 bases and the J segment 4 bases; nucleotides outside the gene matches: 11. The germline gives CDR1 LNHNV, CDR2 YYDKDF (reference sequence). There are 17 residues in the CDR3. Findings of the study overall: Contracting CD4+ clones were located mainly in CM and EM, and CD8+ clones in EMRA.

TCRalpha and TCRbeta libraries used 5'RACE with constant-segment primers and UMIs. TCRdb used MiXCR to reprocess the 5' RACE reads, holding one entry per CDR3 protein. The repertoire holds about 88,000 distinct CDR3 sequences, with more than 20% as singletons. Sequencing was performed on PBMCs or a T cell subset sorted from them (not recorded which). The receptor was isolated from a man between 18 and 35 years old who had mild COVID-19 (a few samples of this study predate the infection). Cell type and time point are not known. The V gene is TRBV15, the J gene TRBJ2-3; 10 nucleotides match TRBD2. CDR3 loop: CATSIRAGGSLADTQYF. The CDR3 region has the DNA TGTGCCACCAGCATCCGAGCGGGGGGGTCCCTCGCAGATACGCAGTATTTT.